A selection of T cell receptor beta chains follows, all from one sample in a study of cytotoxic CD8 clonotypes in ibrutinib-treated CLL. Clones were sequenced by immunoSEQ multiplex PCR, and TCRdb holds only the in-frame ones, with some missing. The data show 85,000 or so clones, 79% seen once. The material was PBMCs, obtained after 12 months of ibrutinib treatment. These receptor sequences come from a human donor with chronic lymphocytic leukemia. CDR3s include the opening cysteine and the closing phenylalanine or tryptophan. D genes are given only for firm matches. Size tells how often a clone was seen (once, few, many) or the class of an expanded clone, and some rows leave it out.

d_call j_call clone_size v_call cdr3_nt cdr3_aa
TRBD2 TRBJ2-3 - TRBV5-5 TGTGCCAGCAGCTTGGCCCTAGCGGGAGGGGAGGATACGCAGTATTTT CASSLALAGGEDTQYF
- TRBJ1-3 - TRBV6-1 TGTGCCAGCAGTGAAGCGCGGGGGGCTCGGGCTGGAAACACCATATATTTT CASSEARGARAGNTIYF
- TRBJ2-3 once TRBV18 TGTGCCAGCTCTCATGGACAGACCACAGATACGCAGTATTTT CASSHGQTTDTQYF
- TRBJ2-3 - TRBV11-2 TGTGCCAGCAGCCCTCGACAGGTCACAGATACGCAGTATTTT CASSPRQVTDTQYF
- TRBJ1-6 few TRBV7-2 TGTGCCAGCAGTCCTGGGGGTAATTCACCCCTCCACTTT CASSPGGNSPLHF
TRBD2 TRBJ2-3 - TRBV30 TGTGCCTGGAGCCCCGGACTAGCCACAGATACGCAGTATTTT CAWSPGLATDTQYF
- TRBJ1-2 - TRBV7-2 TGTGCCAGCAGCACCGGACGAAACTATGGCTACACCTTC CASSTGRNYGYTF
- TRBJ2-5 - TRBV5-6 TGTGCCAGCGACTTTAGTCACATAACAGGGCTGGGGGACTTC CASDFSHITGLGDF
- TRBJ2-5 - TRBV9 TGTGCCACCCCAGGGGGTAGCGGGCCAGGGGAAGAGACCCAGTACTTC CATPGGSGPGEETQYF
TRBD1 TRBJ2-5 - TRBV12-5 TGTGCTAGTGGTTTGCGGACAGGCAAACTTCGGGAGACCCAGTACTTC CASGLRTGKLRETQYF
- TRBJ2-7 - TRBV5-8 TGTGCCAGCAGCTTGCAAGGGTACTACGAGCAGTACTTC CASSLQGYYEQYF
TRBD2 TRBJ2-1 - TRBV9 TGTGCCAGCAGCCCCGGCGGGGGGGTTGGTGGTGAGCAGTTCTTC CASSPGGGVGGEQFF
- TRBJ1-1 - TRBV10-2 TGCGCCAGCAGTCCAGAGATGAACACTGAAGCTTTCTTT CASSPEMNTEAFF
- TRBJ2-5 - TRBV5-4 TGTGCCAGCAGCTTGGGTCTTTTAGGGCCTCTCCAAGAGACCCAGTACTTC CASSLGLLGPLQETQYF
- TRBJ2-1 - TRBV5-1 TGCGCCAGCAGCTTGGGGGTGGACAATGAGCAGTTCTTC CASSLGVDNEQFF
- TRBJ2-2 - TRBV5-1 TGCGCCAGCAGCTTTGGTAGGGCCGGGGAGCTGTTTTTT CASSFGRAGELFF
- TRBJ2-3 - TRBV9 TGTGCCAGCAGCGTAGTTGGTGGTTCGCAGTATTTT CASSVVGGSQYF
TRBD1 TRBJ1-1 - TRBV7-2 TGTGCCAGCAGCCCTTCGACAGGGCCAGGCACTGAAGCTTTCTTT CASSPSTGPGTEAFF
- TRBJ1-5 - TRBV6-6 TGTGCCAGCAGTTGGGGACGGGGGAGCAATCAGCCCCAGCATTTT CASSWGRGSNQPQHF
- TRBJ1-5 - TRBV6-6 TGTGCCAGCAGATGGGACCTGGGCAATCAGCCCCAGCATTTT CASRWDLGNQPQHF
- TRBJ1-5 - TRBV6-6 TGTGCCAGCAGGACAACAGGGAATCAGCCCCAGCATTTT CASRTTGNQPQHF
- TRBJ2-6 once TRBV7-2 TGTGCCAGCGCACGGGCAGGCGGGGCCAACGTCCTGACTTTC CASARAGGANVLTF
- TRBJ1-2 once TRBV28 TGTGCCAGCAGTTTCGCCACCCCGTACTATGGCTACACCTTC CASSFATPYYGYTF
- TRBJ2-7 - TRBV5-1 TGCGCCAGCAGCTTGGGGGGGACAAGGGACTACGAGCAGTACTTC CASSLGGTRDYEQYF
- TRBJ1-6 - TRBV4-3 TGCGCCAGCAGCCTCTCAATGGGGGGGGGATCACCCCTCCACTTT CASSLSMGGGSPLHF
- TRBJ1-4 - TRBV28 TGTGCCACCAATCCCGGGTGGGTAATAGGAAAACTGTTTTTT CATNPGWVIGKLFF
- TRBJ2-7 few TRBV6-6 TGTGCCAGCAGTTACTGGGGCAGGATCTACGAGCAGTACTTC CASSYWGRIYEQYF